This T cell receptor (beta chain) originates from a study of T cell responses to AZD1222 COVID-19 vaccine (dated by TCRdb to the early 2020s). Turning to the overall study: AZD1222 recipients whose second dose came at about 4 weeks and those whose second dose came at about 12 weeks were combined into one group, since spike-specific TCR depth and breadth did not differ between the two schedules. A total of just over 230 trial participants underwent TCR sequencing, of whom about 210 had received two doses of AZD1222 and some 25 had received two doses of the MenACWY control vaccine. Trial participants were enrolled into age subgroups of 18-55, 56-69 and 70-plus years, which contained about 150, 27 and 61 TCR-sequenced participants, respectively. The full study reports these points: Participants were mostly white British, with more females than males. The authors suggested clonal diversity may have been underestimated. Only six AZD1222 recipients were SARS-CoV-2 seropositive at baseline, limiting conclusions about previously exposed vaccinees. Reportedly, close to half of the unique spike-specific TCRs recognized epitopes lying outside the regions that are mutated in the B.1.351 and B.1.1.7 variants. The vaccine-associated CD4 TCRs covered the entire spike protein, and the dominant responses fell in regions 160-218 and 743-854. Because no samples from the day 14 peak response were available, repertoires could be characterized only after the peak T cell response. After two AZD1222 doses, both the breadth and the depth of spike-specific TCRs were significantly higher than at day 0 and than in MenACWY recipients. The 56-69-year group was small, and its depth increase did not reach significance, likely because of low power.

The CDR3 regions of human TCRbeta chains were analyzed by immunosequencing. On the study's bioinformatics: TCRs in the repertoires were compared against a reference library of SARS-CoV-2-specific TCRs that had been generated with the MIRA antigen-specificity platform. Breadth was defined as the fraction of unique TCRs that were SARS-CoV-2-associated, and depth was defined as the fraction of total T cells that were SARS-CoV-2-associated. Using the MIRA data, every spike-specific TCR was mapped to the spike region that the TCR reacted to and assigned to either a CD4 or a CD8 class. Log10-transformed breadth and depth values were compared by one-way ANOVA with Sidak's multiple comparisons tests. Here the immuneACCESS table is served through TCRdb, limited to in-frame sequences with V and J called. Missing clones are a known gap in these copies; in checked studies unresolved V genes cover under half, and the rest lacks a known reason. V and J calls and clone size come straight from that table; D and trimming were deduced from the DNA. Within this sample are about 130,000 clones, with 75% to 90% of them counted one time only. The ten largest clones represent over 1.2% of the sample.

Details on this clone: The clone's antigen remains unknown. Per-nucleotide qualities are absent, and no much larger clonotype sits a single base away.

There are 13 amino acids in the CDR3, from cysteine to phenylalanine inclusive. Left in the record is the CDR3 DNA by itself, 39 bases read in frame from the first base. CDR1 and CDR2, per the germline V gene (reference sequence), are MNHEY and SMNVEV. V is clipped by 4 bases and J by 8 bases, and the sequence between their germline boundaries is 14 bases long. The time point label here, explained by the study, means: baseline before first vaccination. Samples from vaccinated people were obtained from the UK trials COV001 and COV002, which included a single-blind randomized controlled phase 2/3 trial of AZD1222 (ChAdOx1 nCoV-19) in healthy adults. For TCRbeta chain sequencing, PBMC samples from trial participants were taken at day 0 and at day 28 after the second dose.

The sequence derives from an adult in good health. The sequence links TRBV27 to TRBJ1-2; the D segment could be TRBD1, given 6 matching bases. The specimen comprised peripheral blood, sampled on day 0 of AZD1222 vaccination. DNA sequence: TGTGCCAGCAGTTACCGGGGGGCCGACGGCTACACCTTC. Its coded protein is CASSYRGADGYTF.